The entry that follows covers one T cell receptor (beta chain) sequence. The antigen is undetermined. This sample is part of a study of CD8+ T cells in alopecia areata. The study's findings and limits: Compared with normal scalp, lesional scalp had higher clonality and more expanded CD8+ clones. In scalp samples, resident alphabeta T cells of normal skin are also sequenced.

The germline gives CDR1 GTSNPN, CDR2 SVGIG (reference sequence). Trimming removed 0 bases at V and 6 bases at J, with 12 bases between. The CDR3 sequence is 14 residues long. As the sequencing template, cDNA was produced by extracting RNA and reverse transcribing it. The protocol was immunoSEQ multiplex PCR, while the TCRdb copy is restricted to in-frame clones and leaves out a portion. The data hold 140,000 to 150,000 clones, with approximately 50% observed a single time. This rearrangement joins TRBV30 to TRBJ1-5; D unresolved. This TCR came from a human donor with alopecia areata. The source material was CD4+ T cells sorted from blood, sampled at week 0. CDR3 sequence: CAWSVRAGAQPQHF. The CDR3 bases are TGTGCCTGGAGTGTAAGGGCTGGCGCTCAGCCCCAGCATTTT.